These 9 T cell receptor beta chains originate from one sample sequenced in a study of radiotherapy plus CTLA-4 blockade in lung cancer. The protocol was immunoSEQ multiplex PCR, while the TCRdb copy is restricted to in-frame clones and leaves out a portion. The profile shows 71,000 or so clones, around 86% of them singletons. The sequencing here drew on peripheral blood, taken from a patient treated with radiotherapy plus ipilimumab. These receptors were taken from a human donor with non-small cell lung cancer who had stable disease on radiotherapy plus ipilimumab.

The CDR3 is CASTPGEAGGLETQYF. CDR3 nucleotide sequence: TGTGCCAGCACCCCCGGGGAAGCGGGAGGGTTGGAGACCCAGTACTTC. The chain links TRBV7-9 to TRBJ2-5, with TRBD2 matching over 10 bases. This CDR3 spans 16 amino acids. V lost 7 bases and J lost 5; bases outside the gene matches: 13. Germline CDR1 and CDR2: SEHNR and FQNEAQ (reference sequence). Drawing the rest from reference TRBV7-9 and TRBJ2-5, the complete variable domain is DTGVSQNPRHKITKRGQNVTFRCDPISEHNRLYWYRQTLGQGPEFLTYFQNEAQLEKSRLLSDRFSAERPKGSFSTLEIQRTEQGDSAMYLCASTPGEAGGLETQYFGPGTRLLVL.

J is TRBJ2-1 and V is TRBV7-6, with D tentatively TRBD1 or TRBD2 (5 bases each). CDR1 SGHVS and CDR2 FNYEAQ come from the germline V gene. V dropped 2 bases and J dropped 9 bases, with 20 bases sitting between them. The CDR3 is 16 amino acids. The CDR3 region is CASSLTSGTLRREQFF. The CDR3 region has the DNA TGTGCCAGCAGCTTAACATCTGGGACCCTCAGGCGTGAGCAGTTCTTC.

The chain is built from TRBV27 and TRBJ1-5; 9 positions match TRBD1. Unmatched junction bases numbered 8, after V lost 6 bases and J lost 5 bases. Germline V gene lookup returns CDR1 MNHEY and CDR2 SMNVEV (reference sequence). The CDR3 is made up of 15 amino acids. CDR3 nucleotides: TGTGCCAGCAGAACCGGGACAGGGAAGTATCAGCCCCAGCATTTT. Amino acid sequence: CASRTGTGKYQPQHF.

The DNA for the CDR3 is TGTGCCAGCAGTTGGAGCAGAAGCACAGATACGCAGTATTTT. It translates to CASSWSRSTDTQYF. The chain combines TRBV28 with TRBJ2-3; D remains ambiguous. V lost 4 bases to trimming and J lost 0 bases, with 8 bases between them. CDR1 MDHEN and CDR2 SYDVKM come from the germline V gene. CDR3 length: 14 residues.

The sample holds one count of this clone. The V gene is TRBV19, the J gene TRBJ2-1, with a possible D match to TRBD2 (5 bases). The germline gives CDR1 LNHDA, CDR2 SQIVND (reference sequence). The V end lost 1 base, the J end lost 8 bases, and 18 bases lay between the germline ends. The CDR3 is 16 amino acids. CDR3 loop: CASSIGGSEIKHEQFF. The CDR3 DNA is TGTGCCAGTAGTATAGGTGGTAGCGAGATAAAACATGAGCAGTTCTTC.

This chain uses TRBV15 with TRBJ1-2; tentatively, D is TRBD1 (6 bases). Trimming pared 6 bases from V and 4 bases from J, leaving 15 bases between. CDR1 is LNHNV and CDR2 is YYDKDF in the germline V gene (reference sequence). This CDR3 has 14 amino acids. The CDR3 is CATRGLGQSYGYTF. DNA for the CDR3: TGTGCCACCAGGGGTCTTGGACAGAGCTATGGCTACACCTTC.

This chain connects TRBV11-2 to TRBJ2-7; 8 bases line up with TRBD2. The germline CDR1 and CDR2 sequences are SGHAT and FQNNGV. CDR3 size: 17 residues. J gave up 5 bases and V 2 bases, and 14 bases lay outside the gene matches. The CDR3 nucleotides are TGTGCCAGCAGCTTATCCCAGCGTGCGGGAGGATCGGACGAGCAGTACTTC. This codes for CASSLSQRAGGSDEQYF.

The V and J genes are TRBV25-1 and TRBJ1-1, with 9 bases aligning to TRBD1. The CDR3 length is 13 residues. Germline-derived CDR1 and CDR2 are MGHDK and SYGVNS. The junction had 3 bases not matched to a gene; V was cut back by 6 bases and J by 4 bases. CDR3 DNA: TGTGCCAGCAGCGGACAGGGGATCACTGAAGCTTTCTTT. The encoded protein is CASSGQGITEAFF.

This clone was seen a handful of times. The CDR3 is CASRGAEQYF. CDR3 bases: TGTGCCAGCAGGGGCGCGGAGCAGTACTTC. The chain recombines TRBV6-1 with TRBJ2-7; D is ambiguous. This CDR3 is 10 amino acids long. Germline V lookup: CDR1 MNHNS, CDR2 SASEGT. V gave up 6 bases and J gave up 7 bases, with 7 bases separating them.